Listed here is a single T cell receptor beta chain. The antigen it binds to is not known. Per-base qualities were not stored, and no clone one base away is much larger. Library preparation was by 5' RACE. The sequencing machine was a NextSeq 500. To correct for sequencing error and PCR bias, the TCR library protocol tagged individual cDNA molecules with unique molecular identifiers. Both TCR alpha and beta chains were sequenced, and tight co-correlation was observed between alpha and beta sequence abundances in each sample. In the paper's pipeline: Decombinator V4 was used to perform V gene, J gene and CDR3 annotation of TCR sequences. Expanded TCRs were defined as changing significantly between any two time points under a Poisson model with p below 0.0001. TCR abundances were normalised to the total number of TCRs sequenced per sample and expressed as counts per million. MAIT TCRs were defined by TRAV1-2 paired with TRAJ12, TRAJ20 or TRAJ33, and iNKT TCRs by TRAV10 paired with TRAJ18. VDJdb, accessed 1 November 2021, was searched for CMV, EBV and SARS-CoV-2 annotated TCRs, excluding TCRs annotated for multiple antigens. TCRdb redid the processing of the public reads, applying fastp at Q25 and MiXCR, and retained in-frame beta chains. Here each entry gathers all rows of one CDR3 protein and keeps the most common genes and DNA. Clone size and V and J calls follow TCRdb, not the original study. Recorded for this sample are 65,000 to 95,000 distinct CDR3 sequences; 15% to 20% of them occurred a single time. The ten largest account for approximately 2.6% of the sample.

The CDR3 contains 16 residues, cysteine and phenylalanine counted. CDR3 DNA is the only sequence kept; it has 48 bases, read in frame from the first base. Based on the germline V gene (reference sequence), the CDR1 and CDR2 sequences are WNHNN and SYGVQD. The V end loses 4 bases and the J end loses 1 base, and a stretch of 15 bases separates them. This was a case-control study nested in a cohort of healthcare workers in London, UK, who had nasopharyngeal swab PCR tests and blood samples taken every week. Healthcare workers were enrolled in the week of the UK lockdown, from 23 to 31 March 2020, and were followed every week for up to 16 weeks. The sample originates from a study of early T cells in non-severe SARS-CoV-2 infection (dated by TCRdb to the early 2020s). At the level of the whole study: Bulk RNA from unsorted whole blood was used for TCR sequencing, so alpha and beta chains could not be paired.

What the work shows at the level of the full study, not this receptor alone: VDJdb matching was skewed toward anti-spike CD8 responses and likely underestimated virus-specific expansions, missing private and CD4 specificities.

The chain is encoded by TRBV10-1 joined to TRBJ2-3, and TRBD2 may be the D gene, going by 6 matching bases. This receptor was identified in an adult who was a healthcare worker with PCR-confirmed SARS-CoV-2 infection or an uninfected control (not recorded which). Source material: whole blood. In nucleotides, the sequence is TGCGCCAGCAGTGGGTCCCGACTAGGAGGCACAGATACGCAGTATTTT. Its protein is CASSGSRLGGTDTQYF.